This T cell receptor beta chain was sequenced in a study of cytomegalovirus exposure and HLA in healthy donors. TCRdb keeps only in-frame clones here, not all; method: immunoSEQ multiplex PCR. Of roughly 300,000 clones listed, around nine tenths are singletons. V was clipped by 1 base and J by 7 bases, with 15 bases between them. CDR3 length: 15 amino acids. Germline V gene lookup returns CDR1 SGHRS and CDR2 YFSETQ. The TCR sequence derives from a woman under 30 in good health and CMV-seronegative. The sample was PBMCs. The chain uses TRBV5-1 and TRBJ2-1; tentative D call: TRBD1 (6 bases). CDR3 loop: CASSLRQGYGNEQFF. The CDR3 DNA sequence: TGCGCCAGCAGCTTGCGGCAGGGGTATGGGAATGAGCAGTTCTTC.